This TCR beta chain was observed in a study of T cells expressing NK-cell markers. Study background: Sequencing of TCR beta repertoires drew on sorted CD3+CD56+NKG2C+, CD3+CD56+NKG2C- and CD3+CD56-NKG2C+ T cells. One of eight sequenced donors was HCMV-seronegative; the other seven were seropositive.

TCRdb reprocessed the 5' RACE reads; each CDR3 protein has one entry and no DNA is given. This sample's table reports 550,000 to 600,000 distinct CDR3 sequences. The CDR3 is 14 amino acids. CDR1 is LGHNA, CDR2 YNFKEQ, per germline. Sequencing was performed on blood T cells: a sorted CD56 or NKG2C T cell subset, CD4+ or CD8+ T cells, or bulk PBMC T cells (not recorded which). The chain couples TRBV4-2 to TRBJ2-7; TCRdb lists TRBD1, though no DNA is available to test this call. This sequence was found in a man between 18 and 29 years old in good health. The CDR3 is CALTMGTETYEQYF.